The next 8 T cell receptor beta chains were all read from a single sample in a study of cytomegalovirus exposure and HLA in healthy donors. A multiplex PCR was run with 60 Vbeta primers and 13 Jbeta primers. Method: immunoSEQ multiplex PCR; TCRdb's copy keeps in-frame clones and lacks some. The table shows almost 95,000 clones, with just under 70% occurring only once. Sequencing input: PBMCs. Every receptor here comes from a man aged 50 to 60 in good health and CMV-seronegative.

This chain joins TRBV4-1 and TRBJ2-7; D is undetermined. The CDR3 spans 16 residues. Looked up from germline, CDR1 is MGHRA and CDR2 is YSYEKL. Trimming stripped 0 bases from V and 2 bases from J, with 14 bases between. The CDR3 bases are TGCGCCAGCAGCCAAGAATTAGTAGGAGTTGCCTACGAGCAGTACTTC. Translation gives CASSQELVGVAYEQYF.

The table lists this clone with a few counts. CDR3 in amino acids: CASSPFLGGATNEKLFF. CDR3 in DNA: TGTGCCAGCTCACCATTTTTGGGAGGTGCAACTAATGAAAAACTGTTTTTT. This chain links TRBV18 with TRBJ1-4, with D unresolved. Trimming removed 2 bases from V and 0 bases from J, with 13 bases in between. Germline V gives CDR1 KGHSH, CDR2 LQKENI. This CDR3 has 17 amino acids.

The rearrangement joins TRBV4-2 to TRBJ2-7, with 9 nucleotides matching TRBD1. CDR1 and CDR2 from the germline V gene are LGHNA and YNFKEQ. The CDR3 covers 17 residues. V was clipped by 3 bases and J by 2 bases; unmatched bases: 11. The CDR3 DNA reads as TGTGCCAGCAGCCACCTTTCGGGCCGGACAGGGGCCTACGAGCAGTACTTC. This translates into CASSHLSGRTGAYEQYF.

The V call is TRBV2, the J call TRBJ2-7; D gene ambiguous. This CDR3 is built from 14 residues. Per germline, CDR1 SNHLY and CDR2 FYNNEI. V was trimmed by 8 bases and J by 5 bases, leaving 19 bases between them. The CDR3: CASPKRQPSDEQYF. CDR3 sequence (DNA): TGTGCCAGCCCGAAGAGACAACCCTCGGACGAGCAGTACTTC. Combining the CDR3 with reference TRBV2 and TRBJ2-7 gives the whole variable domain EPEVTQTPSHQVTQMGQEVILRCVPISNHLYFYWYRQILGQKVEFLVSFYNNEISEKSEIFDDQFSVERPDGSNFTLKIRSTKLEDSAMYFCASPKRQPSDEQYFGPGTRLTVT.

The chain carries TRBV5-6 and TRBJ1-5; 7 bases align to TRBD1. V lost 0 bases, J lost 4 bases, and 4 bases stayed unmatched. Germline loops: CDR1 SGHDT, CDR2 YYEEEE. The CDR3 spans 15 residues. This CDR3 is CASSLGIRGNQPQHF. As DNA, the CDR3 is TGTGCCAGCAGCTTGGGCATCAGGGGGAATCAGCCCCAGCATTTT. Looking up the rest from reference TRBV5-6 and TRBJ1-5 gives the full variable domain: DAGVTQSPTHLIKTRGQQVTLRCSPKSGHDTVSWYQQALGQGPQFIFQYYEEEERQRGNFPDRFSGHQFPNYSSELNVNALLLGDSALYLCASSLGIRGNQPQHFGDGTRLSIL.

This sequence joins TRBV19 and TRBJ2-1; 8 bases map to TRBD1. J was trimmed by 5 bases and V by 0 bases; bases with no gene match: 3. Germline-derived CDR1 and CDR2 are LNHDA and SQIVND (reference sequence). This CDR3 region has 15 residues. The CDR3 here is CASSIDQGAHNEQFF. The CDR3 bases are TGTGCCAGTAGTATAGATCAGGGGGCCCACAATGAGCAGTTCTTC.

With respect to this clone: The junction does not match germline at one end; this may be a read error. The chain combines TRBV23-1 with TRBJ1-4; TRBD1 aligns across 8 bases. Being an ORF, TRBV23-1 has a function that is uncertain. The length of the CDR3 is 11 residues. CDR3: CASRQDRGFPF. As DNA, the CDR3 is TGCGCCAGCAGGCAAGACAGGGGATTTCCCTTT.

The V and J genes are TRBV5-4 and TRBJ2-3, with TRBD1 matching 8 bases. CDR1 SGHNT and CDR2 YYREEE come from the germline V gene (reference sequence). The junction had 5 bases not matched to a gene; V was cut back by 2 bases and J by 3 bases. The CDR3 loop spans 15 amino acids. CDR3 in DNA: TGTGCCAGCAGCTTTTCAGGGGGCGCGACAGATACGCAGTATTTT. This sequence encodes CASSFSGGATDTQYF.